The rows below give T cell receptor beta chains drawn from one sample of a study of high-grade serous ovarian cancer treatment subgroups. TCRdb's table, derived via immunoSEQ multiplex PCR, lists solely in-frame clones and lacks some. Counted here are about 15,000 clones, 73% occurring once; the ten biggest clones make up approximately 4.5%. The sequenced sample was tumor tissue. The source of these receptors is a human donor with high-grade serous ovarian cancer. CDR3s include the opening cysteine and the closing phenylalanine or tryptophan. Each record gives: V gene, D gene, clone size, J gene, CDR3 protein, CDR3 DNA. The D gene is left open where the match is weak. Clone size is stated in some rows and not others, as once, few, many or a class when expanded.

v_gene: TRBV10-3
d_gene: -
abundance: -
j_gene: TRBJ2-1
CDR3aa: CAISESILLRSNEQFF
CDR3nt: TGTGCCATCAGTGAGTCGATATTGTTACGGAGTAATGAGCAGTTCTTC

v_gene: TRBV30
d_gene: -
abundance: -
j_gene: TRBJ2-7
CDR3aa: CAWTSSGEQYF
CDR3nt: TGTGCCTGGACCAGTTCGGGCGAGCAGTACTTC

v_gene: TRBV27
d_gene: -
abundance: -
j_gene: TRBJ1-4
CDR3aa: CASSLGQGREKLFF
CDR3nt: TGTGCCAGCAGTTTAGGGCAGGGGCGTGAAAAACTGTTTTTT

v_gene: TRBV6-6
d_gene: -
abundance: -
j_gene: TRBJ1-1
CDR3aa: CASRPNEAFF
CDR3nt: TGTGCCAGCAGGCCCAATGAAGCTTTCTTT

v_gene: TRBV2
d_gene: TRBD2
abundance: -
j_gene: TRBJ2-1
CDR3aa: CASSEGTSLNEQFF
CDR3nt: TGTGCCAGCAGTGAAGGGACTAGCTTAAATGAGCAGTTCTTC

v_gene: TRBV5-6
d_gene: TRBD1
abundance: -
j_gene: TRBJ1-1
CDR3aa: CASSYGTGGAEAFF
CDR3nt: TGTGCCAGCAGCTACGGGACAGGGGGAGCTGAAGCTTTCTTT

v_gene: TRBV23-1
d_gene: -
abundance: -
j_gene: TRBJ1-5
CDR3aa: CASSQFQGIGNQPQHF
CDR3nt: TGCGCCAGCAGTCAATTTCAGGGAATCGGCAATCAGCCCCAGCATTTT

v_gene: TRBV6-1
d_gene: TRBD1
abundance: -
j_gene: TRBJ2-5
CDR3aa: CASSGIPWTGTQETQYF
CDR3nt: TGTGCCAGCAGTGGAATCCCCTGGACAGGCACCCAAGAGACCCAGTACTTC

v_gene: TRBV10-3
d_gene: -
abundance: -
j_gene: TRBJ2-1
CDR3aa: CAIRPGVSGSEQFF
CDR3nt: TGTGCCATCAGACCGGGAGTTAGCGGTAGTGAGCAGTTCTTC

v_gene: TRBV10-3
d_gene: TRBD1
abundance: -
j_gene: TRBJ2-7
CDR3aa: CAIRETGSSYEQYF
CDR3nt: TGTGCCATCAGAGAGACAGGGAGCTCCTACGAGCAGTACTTC

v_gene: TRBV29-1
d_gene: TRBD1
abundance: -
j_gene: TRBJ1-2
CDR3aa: CSVGGQGAGYTF
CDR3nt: TGCAGCGTTGGGGGGCAGGGGGCAGGCTACACCTTC

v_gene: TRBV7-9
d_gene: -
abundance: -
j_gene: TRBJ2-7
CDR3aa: CASSSPAPWTLEQYF
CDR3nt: TGTGCCAGCAGCTCTCCCGCGCCTTGGACCCTCGAGCAGTACTTC

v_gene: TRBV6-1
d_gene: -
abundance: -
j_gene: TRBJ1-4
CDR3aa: CASRMTAQNEKLFF
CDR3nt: TGTGCCAGCAGGATGACAGCCCAGAATGAAAAACTGTTTTTT

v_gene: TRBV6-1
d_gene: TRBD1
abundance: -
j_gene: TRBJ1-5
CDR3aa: CASRTGGNQPQHF
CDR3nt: TGTGCCAGCCGGACAGGGGGCAATCAGCCCCAGCATTTT

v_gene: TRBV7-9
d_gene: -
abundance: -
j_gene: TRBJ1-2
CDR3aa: CASSYGPNYGYTF
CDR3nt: TGTGCCAGCAGCTATGGCCCTAACTATGGCTACACCTTC

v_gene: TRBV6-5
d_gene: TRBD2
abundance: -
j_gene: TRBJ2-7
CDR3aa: CASTPRPGGNYEQYF
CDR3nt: TGTGCCAGCACCCCCCGTCCGGGAGGAAACTACGAGCAGTACTTC

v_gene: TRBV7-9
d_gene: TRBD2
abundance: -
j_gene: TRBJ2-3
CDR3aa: CASSLSGGAQYF
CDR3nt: TGTGCCAGCAGCTTGAGCGGGGGTGCGCAGTATTTT

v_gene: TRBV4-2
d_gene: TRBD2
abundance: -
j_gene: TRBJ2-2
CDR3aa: CASGHGVARGGPGTGELFF
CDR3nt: TGTGCCAGCGGCCACGGTGTAGCGCGGGGGGGCCCGGGGACCGGGGAGCTGTTTTTT

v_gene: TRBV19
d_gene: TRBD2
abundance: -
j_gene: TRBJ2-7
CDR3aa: CASSIAGGFDEQYF
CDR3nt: TGTGCCAGTAGTATAGCGGGGGGGTTCGACGAGCAGTACTTC

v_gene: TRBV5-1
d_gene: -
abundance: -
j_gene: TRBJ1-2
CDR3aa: CASSLTGPTGYTF
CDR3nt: TGCGCCAGCTCATTGACGGGGCCGACTGGCTACACCTTC

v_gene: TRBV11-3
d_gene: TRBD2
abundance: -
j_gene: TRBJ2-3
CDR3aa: CASSLGLAGGAQGTQYF
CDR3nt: TGTGCCAGCAGCTTAGGTCTAGCGGGGGGAGCCCAGGGTACGCAGTATTTT

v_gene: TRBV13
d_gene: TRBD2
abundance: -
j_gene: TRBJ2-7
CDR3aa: CASSLGLAGGPVEQYF
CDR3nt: TGTGCCAGCAGCTTGGGGCTAGCGGGGGGGCCTGTCGAGCAGTACTTC

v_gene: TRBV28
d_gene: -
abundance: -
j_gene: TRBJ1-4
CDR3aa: CASTRAGFSEKLFF
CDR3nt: TGTGCCAGCACCCGGGCGGGGTTTAGTGAAAAACTGTTTTTT

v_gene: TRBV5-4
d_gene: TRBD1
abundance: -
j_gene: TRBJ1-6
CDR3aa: CASSRWTGPDTPLHF
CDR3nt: TGTGCCAGCAGCAGATGGACAGGGCCAGATACACCCCTCCACTTT

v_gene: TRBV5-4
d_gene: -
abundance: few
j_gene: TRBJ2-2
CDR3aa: CASRLGPSTGELFF
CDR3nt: TGTGCCAGCAGATTGGGGCCTTCCACCGGGGAGCTGTTTTTT

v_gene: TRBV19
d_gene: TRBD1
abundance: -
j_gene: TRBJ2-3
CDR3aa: CASSIGGQVSTDTQYF
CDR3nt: TGTGCCAGTAGTATAGGGGGACAGGTTAGCACAGATACGCAGTATTTT

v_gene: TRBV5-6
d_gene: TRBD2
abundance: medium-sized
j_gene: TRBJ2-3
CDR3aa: CASSLAAGAGDTQYF
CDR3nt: TGTGCCAGCAGCTTGGCAGCGGGGGCCGGAGATACGCAGTATTTT

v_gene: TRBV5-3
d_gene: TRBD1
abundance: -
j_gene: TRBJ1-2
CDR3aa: CARSWDREAYGYTF
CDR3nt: TGTGCCAGAAGCTGGGACAGGGAGGCCTATGGCTACACCTTC

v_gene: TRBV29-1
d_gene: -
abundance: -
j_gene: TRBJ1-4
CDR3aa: CSVEQGDLPTNEKLFF
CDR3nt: TGCAGCGTTGAGCAGGGTGACTTACCAACTAATGAAAAACTGTTTTTT

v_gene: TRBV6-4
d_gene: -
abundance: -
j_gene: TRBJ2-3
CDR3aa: CASSAQRSTDTQYF
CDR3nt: TGTGCCAGCAGTGCGCAGCGGAGCACAGATACGCAGTATTTT

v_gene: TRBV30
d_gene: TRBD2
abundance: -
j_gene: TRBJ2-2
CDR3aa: CAWSSGGSGELFF
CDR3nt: TGTGCCTGGAGTTCGGGAGGGTCCGGGGAGCTGTTTTTT

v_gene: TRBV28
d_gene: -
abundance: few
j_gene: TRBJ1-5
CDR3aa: CASSFVDLGNQPQHF
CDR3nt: TGTGCCAGCAGTTTTGTGGATTTGGGCAATCAGCCCCAGCATTTT

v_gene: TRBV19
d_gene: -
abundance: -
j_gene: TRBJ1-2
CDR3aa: CASSIGSGRGYTF
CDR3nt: TGTGCCAGTAGTATAGGATCCGGCCGAGGCTACACCTTC

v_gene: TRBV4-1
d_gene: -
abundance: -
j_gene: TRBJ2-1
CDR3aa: CASSQDISFVALSSSYNEQFF
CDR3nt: TGCGCCAGCAGCCAAGATATTTCTTTCGTAGCCCTCTCTAGCTCCTACAATGAGCAGTTCTTC

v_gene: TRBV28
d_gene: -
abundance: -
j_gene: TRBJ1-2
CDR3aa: CAVIGQNYGYTF
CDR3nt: TGTGCCGTAATCGGACAGAACTATGGCTACACCTTC

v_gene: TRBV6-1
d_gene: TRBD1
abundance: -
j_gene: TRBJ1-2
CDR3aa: CASSSWDSPNYGYTF
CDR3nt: TGTGCCAGCAGTTCCTGGGACAGTCCCAACTATGGCTACACCTTC

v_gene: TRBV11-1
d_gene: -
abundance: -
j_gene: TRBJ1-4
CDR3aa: CASSFSLTPDHSDELFF
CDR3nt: TGTGCCAGCAGCTTTTCTCTCACCCCGGACCACAGTGACGAACTGTTTTTT

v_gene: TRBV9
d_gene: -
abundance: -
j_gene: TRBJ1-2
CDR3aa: CASSVTPTTNYGYTF
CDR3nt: TGTGCCAGCAGCGTGACCCCGACGACTAACTATGGCTACACCTTC

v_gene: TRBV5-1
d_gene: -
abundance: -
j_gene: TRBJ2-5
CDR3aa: CASSLEETQYF
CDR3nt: TGCGCCAGCAGCTTGGAAGAGACCCAGTACTTC

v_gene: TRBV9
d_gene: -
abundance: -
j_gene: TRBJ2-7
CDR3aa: CASSRTSGEQYF
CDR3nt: TGTGCCAGCAGCCGTACATCCGGCGAGCAGTACTTC

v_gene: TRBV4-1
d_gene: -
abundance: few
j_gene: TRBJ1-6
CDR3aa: CASSQPRFQGGSPLHF
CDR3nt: TGCGCCAGCAGCCAACCCAGGTTCCAGGGTGGCTCACCCCTCCACTTT

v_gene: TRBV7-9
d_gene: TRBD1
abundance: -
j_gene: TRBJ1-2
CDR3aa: CASSLMGVDRAGYTF
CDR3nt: TGTGCCAGCAGCTTAATGGGGGTAGACAGGGCTGGCTACACCTTC

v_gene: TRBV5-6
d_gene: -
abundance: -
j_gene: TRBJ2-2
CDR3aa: CASSLGTILANTGELFF
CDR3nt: TGTGCCAGCAGCTTGGGGACTATTCTCGCGAACACCGGGGAGCTGTTTTTT

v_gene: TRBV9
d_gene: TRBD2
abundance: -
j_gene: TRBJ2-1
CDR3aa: CASSGTSGGADNEQFF
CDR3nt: TGTGCCAGCAGCGGGACTAGCGGGGGGGCAGACAATGAGCAGTTCTTC

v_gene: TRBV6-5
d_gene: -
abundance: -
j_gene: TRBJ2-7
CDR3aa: CASSYSPQGGYEQYF
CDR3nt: TGTGCCAGCAGTTACTCTCCCCAGGGAGGCTACGAGCAGTACTTC

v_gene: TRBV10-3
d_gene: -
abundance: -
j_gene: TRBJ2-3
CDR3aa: CAISEGGAVDTQYF
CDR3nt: TGTGCCATCAGTGAGGGAGGGGCGGTAGATACGCAGTATTTT

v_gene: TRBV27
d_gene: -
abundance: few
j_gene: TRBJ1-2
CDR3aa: CASRNSDRHGYTF
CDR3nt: TGTGCCAGCAGGAACTCGGACAGACATGGCTACACCTTC